The 21 T cell receptor beta chains listed next were all sequenced from one sample in a study of blood T cell repertoires in COVID-19. The assay was immunoSEQ multiplex PCR, and TCRdb's table has in-frame clones only and misses some. Here the sample spans about 92,000 clones, roughly nine tenths being singletons. Sequences were obtained from peripheral blood. All receptors come from an older woman with COVID-19, enrolled during active disease.

This clone occurred a few times. This chain uses TRBV11-1 with TRBJ2-1; no firm D call. Trimming removed 4 bases from V and 7 bases from J, with 5 bases in between. CDR3 length equals 11 residues. The germline V gene encodes CDR1 SGHAT and CDR2 FQDESV (reference sequence). As DNA, the CDR3 is TGTGCCAGCAGCTCGGGTAATGAGCAGTTCTTC. It codes for CASSSGNEQFF.

The table lists this clone with a count of one. The chain has TRBV6-2 or TRBV6-3 and TRBJ2-5; 10 bases match TRBD1. The CDR3 length is 16 residues. V lost 2 bases, J lost 3 bases, and 6 bases stayed unmatched. In germline, CDR1 is MNHEY, CDR2 SVGEGT. The CDR3 is CASSYRRGTGEETQYF. CDR3 DNA: TGTGCCAGCAGTTACCGCAGGGGGACAGGGGAAGAGACCCAGTACTTC.

The chain links TRBV5-4 to TRBJ2-3; D perhaps matches TRBD1 (6 bases). The CDR3 is 15 amino acids. The germline V gene has CDR1 SGHNT and CDR2 YYREEE (reference sequence). V dropped 4 bases and J dropped 0 bases, with 12 bases sitting between them. This chain's CDR3 is CASSRSGASTDTQYF. The DNA for the CDR3 is TGTGCCAGCAGCCGCTCAGGGGCGAGCACAGATACGCAGTATTTT.

This clone was found a few times. The V gene is TRBV6-2 or TRBV6-3, the J gene TRBJ2-7; D may be TRBD2 (6 bases). CDR1 is MNHEY, CDR2 SVGEGT, per germline. The ends were cut back, 6 bases at V and 8 bases at J, with 14 bases in the middle. There are 12 residues in the CDR3. The CDR3 DNA reads TGTGCCAGCAGCCACGGGGGTGTTCAGCAGTACTTC. This gives the protein CASSHGGVQQYF.

V and J are TRBV3-1 (or the pseudogene TRBV3-2) and TRBJ2-5; the D gene is possibly TRBD2 (6 bases). Germline CDR1 reads LGHDT; CDR2 reads YNNKEL (reference sequence). With 1 base removed from V and 3 bases from J, the gap between germline ends came to 9 bases. The CDR3 sequence is 14 residues long. In DNA form, the CDR3 reads TGTGCCAGCAGCCAAGGGCGGGGCAAAGAGACCCAGTACTTC. Its protein product is CASSQGRGKETQYF.

This chain connects TRBV12-3 or TRBV12-4 to TRBJ1-5; D ambiguous. CDR3 length equals 12 residues. V lost 3 bases, J lost 8 bases, and 8 bases lay in between. The CDR3 DNA follows: TGTGCCAGCAGTTTTTCCGTAGAGCCCCAGCATTTT. Translating it yields CASSFSVEPQHF.

This chain uses TRBV6-5 with TRBJ1-1, with TRBD1 as a possible D gene (5 bases). The CDR3 consists of 15 residues. Trimming took off 5 bases at V and 11 bases at J, with 24 bases between the two ends. Germline lookup yields CDR1 MNHEY and CDR2 SVGAGI. In nucleotides, the CDR3 is TGTGCCAGCAGTCCGGACACACAGGTGCTAAGGGGCGCTTTCTTT. Residues: CASSPDTQVLRGAFF.

The chain has TRBV2 and TRBJ1-5; 8 nucleotides line up with TRBD1. J lost 5 bases, V lost 7 bases, and 4 bases had no gene match. Germline V gene data show CDR1 as SNHLY and CDR2 as FYNNEI. CDR3 length: 13 residues. The CDR3 loop reads CASTGGKDQPQHF. The DNA of the CDR3 is TGTGCCAGCACAGGGGGCAAGGATCAGCCCCAGCATTTT.

The chain carries TRBV6-5 and TRBJ2-2; 10 nucleotides agree with TRBD2. Unmatched junction bases numbered 4, after V lost 10 bases and J lost 5 bases. The CDR3 is 13 residues long. Germline V lookup: CDR1 MNHEY, CDR2 SVGAGI. The chain's CDR3 is CATKRGGTGELFF. The CDR3 nucleotides read TGTGCCACCAAGCGGGGGGGAACCGGGGAGCTGTTTTTT.

The V gene is TRBV5-1, the J gene TRBJ1-1, with a weak D call TRBD1 (5 bases). CDR1 SGHRS and CDR2 YFSETQ come from the germline V gene. The V end was cut by 0 bases, the J end by 5 bases, with 11 bases between. CDR3 size: 14 residues. This CDR3 is CASSLAGIGTEAFF. The CDR3 DNA reads as TGCGCCAGCAGCTTGGCAGGGATAGGGACTGAAGCTTTCTTT.

The chain is built from TRBV7-9 and TRBJ2-2; maybe TRBD2 (6 bases). Germline V gene lookup returns CDR1 SEHNR and CDR2 FQNEAQ (reference sequence). The CDR3 is made up of 17 amino acids. Trimming removed 3 bases at V and 0 bases at J, with 14 bases between. CDR3 region: CASSFPTSYANTGELFF. The DNA for the CDR3 is TGTGCCAGCAGCTTTCCCACTAGCTACGCGAACACCGGGGAGCTGTTTTTT.

This clone has only one observation. The chain joins TRBV18 to TRBJ2-7, with 8 bases that match TRBD2. The V segment lost 3 bases and the J segment 7 bases; nucleotides outside the gene matches: 2. Germline V gene sequence: CDR1 KGHSH, CDR2 LQKENI. The CDR3 has 12 residues. CDR3 sequence (DNA): TGTGCCAGCTCACCCGGGAGGGGGGAGCAGTACTTC. As protein: CASSPGRGEQYF.

This chain joins TRBV6-5 and TRBJ1-5, with a possible D match to TRBD1 (6 bases). Trimming cost V 6 bases and J 6 bases, with 18 bases left between them. The CDR3 covers 15 residues. Looked up from germline, CDR1 is MNHEY and CDR2 is SVGAGI. The CDR3 region is CASSRQAELGQPQHF. The CDR3, as DNA: TGTGCCAGCAGCCGACAGGCAGAGTTGGGTCAGCCCCAGCATTTT.

The chain employs TRBV5-1 and TRBJ2-5; possible D gene TRBD2, 7 bases. CDR3 size: 16 residues. The V and J ends lost 0 bases and 5 bases respectively, with 17 bases between them. Germline V gene lookup returns CDR1 SGHRS and CDR2 YFSETQ. The CDR3 loop reads CASSLAGGLWYETQYF. The CDR3 coding sequence is TGCGCCAGCAGCTTGGCCGGGGGGCTGTGGTATGAGACCCAGTACTTC.

This clone was recorded once. This chain joins TRBV6-5 and TRBJ1-2, with no clear D. The germline CDR1 and CDR2 sequences are MNHEY and SVGAGI. V was cut by 6 bases and J by 2 bases, with 16 bases left in between. This CDR3 is built from 15 residues. Here the CDR3 DNA reads TGTGCCAGCAGACGCGATAACGTCCGGAACTATGGCTACACCTTC. Translation gives CASRRDNVRNYGYTF.

This chain uses TRBV9 with TRBJ1-3, with D possibly matching TRBD1 (5 bases). CDR3 length: 15 amino acids. Trimming left V 4 bases short and J 2 bases short, with 13 bases between. Germline CDR1 is SGDLS and CDR2 is YYNGEE. CDR3 DNA sequence: TGTGCCAGCAGCCCAGGGTTTTCGACTGGAAACACCATATATTTT. As protein: CASSPGFSTGNTIYF.

As concerns this clone: Within the sample, other DNA sequences also encode this same CDR3. The V call is TRBV5-1, the J call TRBJ2-3; D is unclear. Per the germline V gene, CDR1 is SGHRS and CDR2 is YFSETQ. This CDR3 is 12 amino acids long. Trimming left V 0 bases short and J 6 bases short, with 5 bases between. CDR3 in amino acids: CASSLGADTQYF. CDR3 sequence (DNA): TGCGCCAGCAGCTTGGGGGCCGATACGCAGTATTTT. The full variable domain, in which reference TRBV5-1 and TRBJ2-3 provide the parts outside the CDR3, is KAGVTQTPRYLIKTRGQQVTLSCSPISGHRSVSWYQQTPGQGLQFLFEYFSETQRNKGNFPGRFSGRQFSNSRSEMNVSTLELGDSALYLCASSLGADTQYFGPGTRLTVL.

The V gene is TRBV13, the J gene TRBJ1-2; 9 bases fit TRBD1. V lost 5 bases, J lost 4 bases, and 5 bases stayed unmatched. Germline V gene sequence: CDR1 PRHDT, CDR2 FYEKMQ (reference sequence). This CDR3 comprises 14 residues. CDR3 in amino acids: CASSPTGQGYGYTF. The CDR3 bases are TGTGCCAGCAGCCCGACGGGACAGGGCTATGGCTACACCTTC.

This clone was picked up a small number of times. This chain uses TRBV7-2 with TRBJ1-1; tentatively, D is TRBD1 (6 bases). Germline V CDR1 and CDR2: SGHTA, FQGNSA. V was cut by 5 bases and J by 1 base, with 11 bases left in between. This CDR3 is built from 14 residues. In DNA, the CDR3 is TGTGCCAGCAGCAGAGGGGGGGGGAACACTGAAGCTTTCTTT. Residues: CASSRGGGNTEAFF.

The V gene is TRBV18, the J gene TRBJ2-5; D is possibly TRBD1 (6 bases). The CDR3 sequence is 13 residues long. The V and J ends lost 5 bases and 4 bases respectively, with 11 bases between them. Germline values: CDR1 KGHSH, CDR2 LQKENI. The CDR3 region has the DNA TGTGCCAGCTCAAATAACAGGGTAGAGACCCAGTACTTC. This codes for CASSNNRVETQYF.

This clone has just one count. The genes are TRBV19 and TRBJ2-6; the D gene is possibly TRBD1 (7 bases). Per germline, CDR1 LNHDA and CDR2 SQIVND (reference sequence). This CDR3 has 17 amino acids. V lost 8 bases to trimming and J lost 2 bases, with 19 bases between them. CDR3 coding DNA: TGTGCCAGTTCTGGCCAGGGGGAGGAAGCTGGGGCCAACGTCCTGACTTTC. This codes for CASSGQGEEAGANVLTF.